Each of the 15 T cell receptor beta chains below was sequenced from the same sample in a study of T cell responses to AZD1222 COVID-19 vaccine. Measured with immunoSEQ multiplex PCR; TCRdb has only the in-frame clones, and not every one. The profile shows around 160,000 clones, under 95% of them singletons. The starting material was peripheral blood, obtained 28 days after the second AZD1222 dose. The receptors were gathered from an adult who received the AZD1222 COVID-19 vaccine.

V usage is TRBV19 and J usage is TRBJ2-2; D unresolved. The CDR3 runs to 13 residues. Germline CDR1 LNHDA, CDR2 SQIVND (reference sequence). V was pared by 5 bases and J by 9 bases, with 13 bases between. CDR3 region: CASSPGHYRELFF. CDR3 sequence (DNA): TGTGCCAGTAGTCCCGGGCACTACCGGGAGCTGTTTTTT.

The rearrangement joins TRBV3-1 (or the pseudogene TRBV3-2) to TRBJ2-3; TRBD2 agrees at 8 bases. The CDR3 is 16 amino acids. V gave up 1 base and J gave up 5 bases; unmatched junction bases: 8. Germline CDR1 reads LGHDT; CDR2 reads YNNKEL (reference sequence). CDR3 DNA: TGTGCCAGCAGCCAAGCGGGGGGGTGGAATGAAGATACGCAGTATTTT. Translating it yields CASSQAGGWNEDTQYF.

The chain couples TRBV4-1 to TRBJ2-7; TRBD2 is a possible D gene (5 bases). This CDR3 comprises 14 residues. Germline-derived CDR1 and CDR2 are MGHRA and YSYEKL. The V end lost 3 bases, the J end lost 6 bases, and 15 bases lay between the germline ends. The CDR3 nucleotides read TGCGCCAGCAGCCAGAGGGCGGACTCCGGCGAGCAGTACTTC. It specifies CASSQRADSGEQYF.

This chain links TRBV5-1 with TRBJ1-2; TRBD1 aligns across 8 bases. CDR1 is SGHRS and CDR2 is YFSETQ in the germline V gene. CDR3 size: 16 residues. J gave up 6 bases and V 4 bases, and 14 bases lay outside the gene matches. CDR3 protein: CASSLATSGGANGYTF. CDR3 bases: TGCGCCAGCAGCCTGGCCACCTCAGGGGGCGCAAATGGCTACACCTTC.

The rearrangement joins TRBV28 to TRBJ2-3; D tentatively fits TRBD1 or TRBD2 (5 bases each). V shed 6 bases and J shed 3 bases, with 16 bases lying between them. CDR1 and CDR2 (germline): MDHEN, SYDVKM. CDR3 length: 15 residues. CDR3 residues: CASSAPGPETDTQYF. In DNA form, the CDR3 reads TGTGCCAGCAGCGCCCCGGGGCCGGAAACAGATACGCAGTATTTT.

The V gene is TRBV30, the J gene TRBJ2-2; no definite D call. This CDR3 comprises 12 residues. CDR1 GTSNPN and CDR2 SVGIG come from the germline V gene (reference sequence). With 2 bases removed from V and 7 bases from J, the gap between germline ends came to 8 bases. In DNA, the CDR3 is TGTGCCTGGAGTCCGGTTGGCGGGGAGCTGTTTTTT. Residues: CAWSPVGGELFF.

This rearrangement joins TRBV6-5 to TRBJ1-2; D unclear. Trimming cost V 2 bases and J 2 bases, with 12 bases left between them. Germline V gives CDR1 MNHEY, CDR2 SVGAGI. The CDR3 contains 15 residues. The CDR3 sequence is CASSYRIDSNYGYTF. The CDR3 DNA reads as TGTGCCAGCAGTTACCGCATTGACTCAAACTATGGCTACACCTTC.

This clone was counted once. This sequence joins TRBV6-1 and TRBJ1-6, with D hard to call. The CDR3 sequence is 15 residues long. V dropped 3 bases and J dropped 0 bases, with 6 bases sitting between them. Germline-derived CDR1 and CDR2 are MNHNS and SASEGT. In DNA form, the CDR3 reads TGTGCCAGCAGTGACAGGAGCTCCTATAATTCACCCCTCCACTTT. Its translation is CASSDRSSYNSPLHF.

This clone was counted between two and nine times. The chain combines TRBV28 with TRBJ1-4; 8 nucleotides agree with TRBD1. The germline gives CDR1 MDHEN, CDR2 SYDVKM. CDR3 size: 14 residues. V lost 4 bases to trimming and J lost 6 bases; unmatched junction nucleotides: 4. The CDR3 spells CASSYPTGDEKLFF. In nucleotides, the CDR3 is TGTGCCAGCAGTTACCCGACAGGGGATGAAAAACTGTTTTTT.

V gene TRBV19 combines with J gene TRBJ1-5; D not certain. Germline assignment: CDR1 LNHDA and CDR2 SQIVND (reference sequence). Trimming cost V 3 bases and J 7 bases, with 10 bases left between them. CDR3 length: 13 residues. The CDR3 bases are TGTGCCAGTAGTATCGGACTAATACAGCCCCAGCATTTT. It encodes CASSIGLIQPQHF.

The chain is built from TRBV4-1 and TRBJ1-2, with D possibly matching TRBD1 (5 bases). CDR3 length: 15 amino acids. V was trimmed by 4 bases and J by 9 bases, leaving 21 bases between them. Germline CDR1 reads MGHRA; CDR2 reads YSYEKL. CDR3 protein: CASSRVQAPGDSYTF. CDR3 sequence (DNA): TGCGCCAGCAGCCGGGTACAGGCGCCCGGGGATAGCTACACCTTC.

The chain employs TRBV2 and TRBJ2-2; 8 bases are shared with TRBD2. In germline, CDR1 is SNHLY, CDR2 FYNNEI. The CDR3 is made up of 15 amino acids. The junction had 4 bases not matched to a gene; V was cut back by 6 bases and J by 1 base. The CDR3 region has the DNA TGTGCCAGCAGCACTAGCGGAAAGAACACCGGGGAGCTGTTTTTT. It yields the protein CASSTSGKNTGELFF.

A single count supports this clone. The rearrangement joins TRBV27 to TRBJ1-2, with a tentative D call TRBD1 (5 bases). Trimming took off 0 bases at V and 4 bases at J, with 18 bases between the two ends. The germline V gene has CDR1 MNHEY and CDR2 SMNVEV (reference sequence). This CDR3 has 17 amino acids. The CDR3 spells CASSLSEATWDSYGYTF. The CDR3 DNA reads TGTGCCAGCAGTTTATCGGAGGCTACTTGGGACTCCTATGGCTACACCTTC.

The chain recombines TRBV5-1 with TRBJ1-2, with 10 bases aligning to TRBD1. The junction had 6 bases not matched to a gene; V was cut back by 1 base and J by 6 bases. The CDR3 has 15 amino acids. Germline lookup yields CDR1 SGHRS and CDR2 YFSETQ. CDR3 sequence: CASSLTPGTGDGYTF. The CDR3 region has the DNA TGCGCCAGCAGCTTGACCCCTGGGACAGGGGATGGCTACACCTTC.

V gene TRBV18 combines with J gene TRBJ2-7, with D perhaps matching TRBD2 (5 bases). Germline V lookup: CDR1 KGHSH, CDR2 LQKENI. CDR3 length equals 13 residues. The V and J ends lost 3 bases and 2 bases respectively, with 8 bases between them. The CDR3 sequence: CASSPPGAYEQYF. CDR3 DNA: TGTGCCAGCTCACCCCCCGGGGCCTACGAGCAGTACTTC.